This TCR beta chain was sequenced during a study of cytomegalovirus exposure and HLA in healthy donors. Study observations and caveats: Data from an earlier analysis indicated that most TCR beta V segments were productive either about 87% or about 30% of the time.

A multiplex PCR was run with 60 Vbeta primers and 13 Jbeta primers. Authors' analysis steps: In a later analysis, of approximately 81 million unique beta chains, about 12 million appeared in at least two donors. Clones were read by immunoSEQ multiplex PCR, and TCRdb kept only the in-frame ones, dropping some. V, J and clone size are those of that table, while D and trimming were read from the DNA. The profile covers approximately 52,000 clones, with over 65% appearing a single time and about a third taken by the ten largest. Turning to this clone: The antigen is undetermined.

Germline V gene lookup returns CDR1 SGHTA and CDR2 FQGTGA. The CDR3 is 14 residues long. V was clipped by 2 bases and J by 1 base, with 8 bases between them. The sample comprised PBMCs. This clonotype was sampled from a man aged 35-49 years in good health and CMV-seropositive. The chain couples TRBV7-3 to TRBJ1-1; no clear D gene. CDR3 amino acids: CASSLLRANTEAFF. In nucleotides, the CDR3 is TGTGCCAGCAGCTTACTGAGGGCGAACACTGAAGCTTTCTTT.